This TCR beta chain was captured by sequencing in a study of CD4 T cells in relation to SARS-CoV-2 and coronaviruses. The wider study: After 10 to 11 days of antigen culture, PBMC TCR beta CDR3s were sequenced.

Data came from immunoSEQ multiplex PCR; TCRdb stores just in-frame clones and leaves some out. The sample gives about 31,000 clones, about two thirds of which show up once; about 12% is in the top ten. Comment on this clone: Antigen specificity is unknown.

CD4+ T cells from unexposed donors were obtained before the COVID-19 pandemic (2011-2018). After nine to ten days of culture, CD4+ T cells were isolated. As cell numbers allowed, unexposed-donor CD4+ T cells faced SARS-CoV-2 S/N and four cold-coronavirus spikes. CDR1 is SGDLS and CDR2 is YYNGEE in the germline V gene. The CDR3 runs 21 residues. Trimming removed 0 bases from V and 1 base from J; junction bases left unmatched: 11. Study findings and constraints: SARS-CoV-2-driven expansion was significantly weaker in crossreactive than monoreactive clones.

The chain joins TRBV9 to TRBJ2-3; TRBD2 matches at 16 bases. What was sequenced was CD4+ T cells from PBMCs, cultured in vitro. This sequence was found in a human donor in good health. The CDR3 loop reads CASSVAPGLAGGRLGTDTQYF. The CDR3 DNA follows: TGTGCCAGCAGCGTAGCCCCGGGACTAGCGGGGGGGCGACTAGGCACAGATACGCAGTATTTT.